This T cell receptor beta chain derives from a study of response to subunit inactivated influenza vaccine. On this clonotype: The antigen is undetermined.

The study, taken as a whole, reports: Authors suggested seasonal influenza vaccinations each recruit few new T cells.

Each CDR3 protein is one row after TCRdb ran MiXCR on the RT-PCR reads. This sample has over 800,000 distinct CDR3 sequences, with over 20% found just once. Germline assignment: CDR1 SQVTM and CDR2 ANQGSEA. V lost 4 bases to trimming and J lost 6 bases, with 15 bases between them. This CDR3 comprises 13 residues. The chain couples TRBV29-1 to TRBJ1-1; D possibly corresponds to TRBD1 (5 bases). The origin of this receptor is a man between 45 and 60 years old who received an inactivated influenza vaccine. This specimen was PBMCs from blood, taken 5 days after vaccination. The CDR3 coding sequence is TGCAGCGTTGGCCCGGGCAGGGTGGCTGAAGCTTTCTTT. This translates into CSVGPGRVAEAFF.